The T cell receptor (beta chain) described here comes from a study of blood T cells in healthy people across ages. Together with a sample-barcoded 5' primer, a J-beta primer mix was included in a second PCR lasting roughly 7 to 11 cycles. TCRdb ran MiXCR on the 5' RACE reads and lists one entry per CDR3 protein. The sample yields roughly 700,000 distinct CDR3 sequences, roughly 25% seen once. This sample also belongs to another study, concerning T cells of mothers and their children.

This sequence originates from a boy between 10 and 17 years old in good health. Sequencing was carried out using blood.

CDR3 sequence: CSGQGASTGELFF. The CDR3 coding sequence is TGCAGCGGACAGGGGGCTAGCACCGGGGAGCTGTTTTTT. The chain employs TRBV29-1 and TRBJ2-2; 10 nucleotides align to TRBD1. Germline CDR1 reads SQVTM; CDR2 reads ANQGSEA. With 7 bases clipped from V and 4 bases from J, the junction kept 3 bases outside the gene matches. The CDR3 covers 13 residues.